This T cell receptor beta chain is drawn from a study of shared clonotypes between healthy human individuals. Study findings and constraints: Some naive CD4 clonotypes, roughly 4.5%, turned up in common across four donors. A generally larger estimated richness was seen in naive subsets than in memory subsets. Sampling covered blood only; tissue repertoires likely differ. Though the depth was large, rarefaction showed that sorted-subset sequencing was incomplete.

As concerns this clone: Its specificity is unknown.

Clones were read by immunoSEQ multiplex PCR, and TCRdb kept only the in-frame ones, dropping some. Here the sample spans around 690,000 clones, about 90% being singletons. V was cut by 6 bases and J by 4 bases, with 9 bases left in between. The length of the CDR3 is 13 residues. Per germline, CDR1 SNHLY and CDR2 FYNNEI. The sequence was obtained from a man in his late teens or twenties in good health. Some clones in this sample may be carry-over from other donors' samples. Sequenced sample: memory CD8+ T cells from PBMCs. Regarding subset: CD45RO+ cells pooled with CCR7-negative TemRA cells. The chain joins TRBV2 to TRBJ2-2; D is unresolved. Here the CDR3 DNA reads TGTGCCAGCAGGGGCCGTGTCACCGGGGAGCTGTTTTTT. Amino acid sequence: CASRGRVTGELFF. The variable domain in full, with the rest retrieved from reference TRBV2 and TRBJ2-2, is EPEVTQTPSHQVTQMGQEVILRCVPISNHLYFYWYRQILGQKVEFLVSFYNNEISEKSEIFDDQFSVERPDGSNFTLKIRSTKLEDSAMYFCASRGRVTGELFFGEGSRLTVL.